These 10 T cell receptor beta chains came from one sample sequenced in a study of T cells after yellow fever vaccination. TCRdb called the 5' RACE reads again in MiXCR, with one record for every CDR3 protein. The data show around 590,000 distinct CDR3 sequences, 9% to 15% seen once. The material was PBMCs, obtained on the day of the yellow fever booster vaccination. Every receptor here comes from a man in his thirties or forties who received the YFV17D yellow fever vaccine.

This clonotype has a handful of counts. This sequence joins TRBV6-1 and TRBJ2-7; maybe TRBD2 (6 bases). Germline-derived CDR1 and CDR2 are MNHNS and SASEGT. The CDR3 is made up of 15 amino acids. V was cut by 7 bases and J by 7 bases, with 23 bases left in between. CDR3 nucleotide sequence: TGTGCCAGCACCCTCGGTGGGACTCCGGGTAGGGAGCAGTACTTC. This encodes CASTLGGTPGREQYF.

The chain uses TRBV5-1 and TRBJ2-1; no definite D call. Germline CDR1 reads SGHRS; CDR2 reads YFSETQ. V was pared by 0 bases and J by 0 bases, with 10 bases between. The length of the CDR3 is 16 residues. CDR3 nucleotides: TGCGCCAGCAGCTTGGTGGGGTTAAGCTCCTACAATGAGCAGTTCTTC. Translation: CASSLVGLSSYNEQFF.

This clonotype came up many times. J is TRBJ1-1 and V is TRBV29-1; D not resolved. CDR1 SQVTM and CDR2 ANQGSEA come from the germline V gene. Trimming shortened V by 4 bases and J by 6 bases, and 9 bases separated the two germline ends. CDR3 length: 11 residues. The CDR3 spells CSVVDYPEAFF. The CDR3 coding sequence is TGCAGCGTTGTTGATTATCCTGAAGCTTTCTTT. The full variable domain, completed using reference TRBV29-1 and TRBJ1-1, is SAVISQKPSRDICQRGTSLTIQCQVDSQVTMMFWYRQQPGQSLTLIATANQGSEATYESGFVIDKFPISRPNLTFSTLTVSNMSPEDSSIYLCSVVDYPEAFFGQGTRLTVV.

CDR3 sequence: CATSGTGSEQYF. CDR3 nucleotide sequence: TGTGCCACCAGCGGGACAGGGAGTGAGCAGTACTTC. This sequence joins TRBV15 and TRBJ2-7, with 9 bases identical to TRBD1. V lost 5 bases and J lost 7; bases outside the gene matches: 3. The CDR3 is made up of 12 amino acids. The V gene's germline CDR1 is LNHNV and CDR2 YYDKDF (reference sequence).

This clonotype has more than one count but fewer than ten. The chain links TRBV12-3 or TRBV12-4 to TRBJ2-3, with D perhaps matching TRBD2 (5 bases). CDR3 size: 17 residues. Trimming cost V 4 bases and J 0 bases, with 17 bases left between them. The CDR3 DNA reads as TGTGCCAGCAGTTCGAGTCTCCGGGGTCCTAGCACAGATACGCAGTATTTT. The encoded protein is CASSSSLRGPSTDTQYF.

The V call is TRBV20-1, the J call TRBJ2-7, with 7 bases fitting TRBD1. V was pared by 6 bases and J by 5 bases, with 19 bases of the junction left unmatched. Germline values: CDR1 DFQATT, CDR2 SNEGSKA (reference sequence). The CDR3 has 16 amino acids. Here the CDR3 DNA reads TGCAGTGCGCTAAACTTGGGACAGTGGGTAGCGAACGAGCAGTACTTC. It specifies CSALNLGQWVANEQYF.

This clonotype came up many times. J is TRBJ2-7 and V is TRBV7-3; 7 bases fit TRBD1. Germline V gene data show CDR1 as SGHTA and CDR2 as FQGTGA. V lost 5 bases to trimming and J lost 7 bases; unmatched junction nucleotides: 11. This CDR3 has 14 residues. The CDR3, as DNA: TGTGCCAGCAGCCTCGGACAGGTTCCGGGGGAGCAGTACTTC. The encoded protein is CASSLGQVPGEQYF.

This clonotype occurred many times. The chain has TRBV27 and TRBJ2-5; TRBD1 might be the D (5 bases). CDR1 MNHEY and CDR2 SMNVEV come from the germline V gene (reference sequence). This CDR3 is built from 14 residues. V was cut by 3 bases and J by 2 bases, with 10 bases left in between. The CDR3, as DNA: TGTGCCAGCAGTTTTGTGGGGCGACAAGAGACCCAGTACTTC. It encodes CASSFVGRQETQYF.

The V gene is TRBV27, the J gene TRBJ1-2; 9 bases agree with TRBD1. The V segment lost 9 bases and the J segment 2 bases; nucleotides outside the gene matches: 13. The CDR3 has 16 amino acids. Per germline, CDR1 MNHEY and CDR2 SMNVEV (reference sequence). The DNA for the CDR3 is TGTGCCAGTGGTGAGGACAGGGGCCTTCTAAACTATGGCTACACCTTC. Encoded protein: CASGEDRGLLNYGYTF.

The rearrangement uses TRBV12-3 or TRBV12-4 and TRBJ2-1, with D tentatively TRBD2 (6 bases). The CDR3 has 13 amino acids. V was cut by 8 bases and J by 8 bases, with 16 bases left in between. The CDR3 loop reads CASSRGGNDEQFF. The DNA for the CDR3 is TGTGCCAGCTCGAGGGGCGGGAACGATGAGCAGTTCTTC.